This T cell receptor beta chain came from a study of response to subunit inactivated influenza vaccine. TCRdb used MiXCR to reprocess the RT-PCR reads, holding one entry per CDR3 protein. The data show more than 450,000 distinct CDR3 sequences, about 10% seen once. There are a few counts of this clonotype. Its specificity is not known. Findings of the study overall: Authors suggested few new T cells are recruited by each seasonal influenza vaccination.

The input for sequencing was PBMCs from blood, taken on the day of vaccination. This sequence was found in a man in his forties or fifties who received an inactivated influenza vaccine.

The DNA of the CDR3 is TGTGCCAGCAGCTGGAGGGACAGCCCGGGAGCAGGCTACACCTTC. This gives the protein CASSWRDSPGAGYTF. This chain uses TRBV7-8 with TRBJ1-2; 7 bases align to TRBD1. Germline-derived CDR1 and CDR2 are SGHVS and FQNEAQ. The CDR3 is 15 amino acids. The V gene end was trimmed by 4 bases and the J gene end by 8 bases; junction bases not matched to a gene: 13.